These 27 T cell receptor beta chains were sequenced from one sample in a study of cytomegalovirus exposure and HLA in healthy donors. PCR primers comprised 60 Vbeta and 13 Jbeta primers. Clones were sequenced by immunoSEQ multiplex PCR, and TCRdb holds only the in-frame ones, with some missing. The sample records 100,000 to 150,000 clones, about 71% being singletons. Sequenced input: PBMCs. These receptors originate from a woman between 45 and 60 years old in good health and CMV-seronegative.

This rearrangement joins TRBV5-8 to TRBJ2-7, with D unresolved. This CDR3 has 13 residues. Trimming took 4 bases from V and 3 from J, leaving 11 bases between them. Germline lookup yields CDR1 SGHTS and CDR2 YDEGEE. This CDR3 is CASSTPYSYEQYF. The CDR3, as DNA: TGTGCCAGCAGCACCCCCTACAGCTACGAGCAGTACTTC.

The gene calls are TRBV28 and TRBJ2-2; D is perhaps TRBD1 (8 bases). CDR1 is MDHEN, CDR2 SYDVKM, per germline. V gave up 8 bases and J gave up 5 bases, with 15 bases separating them. CDR3 length: 14 residues. The CDR3 nucleotides read TGTGCCAGCTCCGGACAGGGAGGGACCGGGGAGCTGTTTTTT. Amino acids: CASSGQGGTGELFF.

This clone was picked up a small number of times. This chain connects TRBV10-3 to TRBJ2-1; D perhaps matches TRBD1 (7 bases). The CDR3 is made up of 13 amino acids. CDR1 and CDR2 from the germline V gene are ENHRY and SYGVKD. Between the trimmed V and J ends, which lost 0 bases and 9 bases, there was a span of 9 bases. The CDR3, as DNA: TGTGCCATCAGTGAGTCGGAGGGGGCTGAGCAGTTCTTC. Protein product: CAISESEGAEQFF.

This clone has only one observation. The V and J genes are TRBV28 and TRBJ1-5; 7 nucleotides line up with TRBD1. Unmatched junction bases numbered 5, after V lost 4 bases and J lost 2 bases. The germline V gene has CDR1 MDHEN and CDR2 SYDVKM. This CDR3 has 15 amino acids. CDR3 sequence reads: CASSSRGQGNQPQHF. CDR3 nucleotide sequence: TGTGCCAGCAGTTCTCGCGGACAGGGCAATCAGCCCCAGCATTTT.

Only one count was recorded for this clone. J is TRBJ2-7 and V is TRBV30; 11 nucleotides agree with TRBD2. The V and J ends lost 4 bases and 3 bases, in that order; junction bases with no gene match: 2. This CDR3 contains 13 residues. Germline V lookup: CDR1 GTSNPN, CDR2 SVGIG (reference sequence). As DNA, the CDR3 is TGTGCCTGGATGACTAGCGGGAACTACGAGCAGTACTTC. Its translation is CAWMTSGNYEQYF.

The V call is TRBV28, the J call TRBJ2-5, with 15 bases matching TRBD2. The CDR3 sequence is 16 residues long. Germline V gives CDR1 MDHEN, CDR2 SYDVKM. With 8 bases clipped from V and 0 bases from J, the junction kept 4 bases outside the gene matches. This CDR3 is CASQGLAGGHQETQYF. The CDR3 region has the DNA TGTGCCAGCCAGGGACTAGCGGGAGGCCACCAAGAGACCCAGTACTTC.

The chain is built from TRBV15 and TRBJ2-2; TRBD2 agrees at 7 bases. Germline V CDR1 and CDR2: LNHNV, YYDKDF (reference sequence). There are 16 residues in the CDR3. V was pared by 3 bases and J by 1 base, with 5 bases of the junction left unmatched. CDR3 DNA: TGTGCCACCAGCAGTGTGGGACTACAGAACACCGGGGAGCTGTTTTTT. The encoded protein is CATSSVGLQNTGELFF. Full variable domain (remainder filled in from reference TRBV15 and TRBJ2-2): DAMVIQNPRYQVTQFGKPVTLSCSQTLNHNVMYWYQQKSSQAPKLLFHYYDKDFNNEADTPDNFQSRRPNTSFCFLDIRSPGLGDTAMYLCATSSVGLQNTGELFFGEGSRLTVL.

The chain is built from TRBV6-5 and TRBJ2-7; 9 bases map to TRBD1. CDR1 and CDR2 (germline): MNHEY, SVGAGI. After removal of 4 bases from V and 9 bases from J, the junction contained 1 base not matched to a gene. The CDR3 consists of 11 residues. The CDR3 nucleotides read TGTGCCAGCAGTTCGGGACAGGGGCAGTACTTC. Amino acids: CASSSGQGQYF.

The rearrangement joins TRBV9 to TRBJ2-2; 7 bases agree with TRBD2. The J segment lost 5 bases and the V segment lost 2 bases, leaving 9 bases of the junction unmatched. The CDR3 runs to 16 residues. Germline values: CDR1 SGDLS, CDR2 YYNGEE. The CDR3 is CASSVEGGTFTGELFF. CDR3 DNA sequence: TGTGCCAGCAGCGTGGAGGGAGGGACCTTTACCGGGGAGCTGTTTTTT.

This sequence joins TRBV19 and TRBJ1-2, with D unresolved. The CDR3 totals 12 residues. CDR1 and CDR2 from the germline V gene are LNHDA and SQIVND (reference sequence). The V end was cut by 10 bases, the J end by 2 bases, with 11 bases between. CDR3 residues: CATEDRNYGYTF. The CDR3 nucleotides read TGTGCCACGGAGGACCGGAACTATGGCTACACCTTC.

This chain uses TRBV5-1 with TRBJ2-2, with 10 bases identical to TRBD2. This CDR3 has 15 amino acids. The V gene's germline CDR1 is SGHRS and CDR2 YFSETQ. Trimming took 2 bases from V and 6 from J; bases not matched to a gene: 4. The chain's CDR3 is CASSLGLADSGELFF. The CDR3 bases are TGCGCCAGCAGCTTAGGACTAGCGGACTCCGGGGAGCTGTTTTTT.

The chain is built from TRBV28 and TRBJ1-1; D perhaps matches TRBD1 (5 bases). This CDR3 contains 16 residues. V gave up 5 bases and J gave up 0 bases, with 16 bases separating them. Germline V lookup: CDR1 MDHEN, CDR2 SYDVKM. The CDR3 DNA reads as TGTGCCAGCAGTGACCCAGGGAAGGGTCTGAACACTGAAGCTTTCTTT. Residues: CASSDPGKGLNTEAFF.

This clone came up a few times. In nucleotides, the CDR3 is TGTGCCAGCTCTCCGGTTGCAACTAATGAAAAACTGTTTTTT. The encoded protein is CASSPVATNEKLFF. V usage is TRBV18 and J usage is TRBJ1-4; D gene unclear. The V and J ends lost 6 bases and 0 bases respectively, with 8 bases between them. The length of the CDR3 is 14 residues. CDR1 and CDR2 (germline): KGHSH, LQKENI.

The chain carries TRBV9 and TRBJ2-1; 9 nucleotides match TRBD1. V gave up 4 bases and J gave up 5 bases; unmatched junction bases: 7. CDR1 and CDR2 (germline): SGDLS, YYNGEE. The CDR3 covers 15 residues. CDR3 in amino acids: CASSIAGQGDNEQFF. In nucleotides, the CDR3 is TGTGCCAGCAGCATTGCGGGACAGGGAGACAATGAGCAGTTCTTC. The variable domain in full, completed from reference TRBV9 and TRBJ2-1, reads DSGVTQTPKHLITATGQRVTLRCSPRSGDLSVYWYQQSLDQGLQFLIQYYNGEERAKGNILERFSAQQFPDLHSELNLSSLELGDSALYFCASSIAGQGDNEQFFGPGTRLTVL.

V usage is TRBV19 and J usage is TRBJ2-3; TRBD2 aligns across 8 bases. The CDR3 has 15 amino acids. J gave up 5 bases and V 4 bases, and 8 bases lay outside the gene matches. The germline CDR1 and CDR2 sequences are LNHDA and SQIVND (reference sequence). The CDR3 DNA reads as TGTGCCAGTAGTAGCCTAGCGGGCCTTGGAGATACGCAGTATTTT. It codes for CASSSLAGLGDTQYF. The full variable domain, with the rest looked up from reference TRBV19 and TRBJ2-3, is DGGITQSPKYLFRKEGQNVTLSCEQNLNHDAMYWYRQDPGQGLRLIYYSQIVNDFQKGDIAEGYSVSREKKESFPLTVTSAQKNPTAFYLCASSSLAGLGDTQYFGPGTRLTVL.

CDR3 bases: TGTGCCAGTAGTATAAGGGAGGGGAGCAGCCTAAGCTCTGGGGCCAACGTCCTGACTTTC. Its translation is CASSIREGSSLSSGANVLTF. The rearrangement uses TRBV19 and TRBJ2-6; TRBD2 matches at 7 bases. V lost 2 bases, J lost 0 bases, and 13 bases stayed unmatched. The CDR3 is made up of 20 amino acids. Germline loops: CDR1 LNHDA, CDR2 SQIVND (reference sequence).

The chain carries TRBV29-1 and TRBJ2-7, with 8 positions matching TRBD2. Germline loops: CDR1 SQVTM, CDR2 ANQGSEA. Trimming removed 4 bases from V and 3 bases from J; junction bases left unmatched: 2. The CDR3 runs to 12 residues. CDR3 residues: CSVAGTSYEQYF. CDR3 nucleotides: TGCAGCGTTGCCGGGACTAGCTACGAGCAGTACTTC.

This rearrangement joins TRBV10-3 to TRBJ2-6; possible D gene TRBD1, 6 bases. The CDR3 runs 16 residues. Germline-derived CDR1 and CDR2 are ENHRY and SYGVKD. Trimming left V 11 bases short and J 1 base short, with 18 bases between. CDR3 protein: CASAISGVSGANVLTF. CDR3 nucleotides: TGTGCCTCCGCGATCTCAGGGGTATCTGGGGCCAACGTCCTGACTTTC.

This chain joins TRBV9 and TRBJ2-3; 8 bases fit TRBD1. Germline loops: CDR1 SGDLS, CDR2 YYNGEE. Trimming took 0 bases from V and 5 from J; bases not matched to a gene: 11. The CDR3 has 17 amino acids. The CDR3 DNA follows: TGTGCCAGCAGCGTAGAAGGCAGGGGGCGGTCAGGAGATACGCAGTATTTT. Residues: CASSVEGRGRSGDTQYF.

This clone was seen more than once but under ten times. CDR3 loop: CASSFSGRYEQYF. The CDR3 DNA is TGTGCCAGCAGTTTCTCAGGGAGGTACGAGCAGTACTTC. The chain employs TRBV28 and TRBJ2-7; D may be TRBD2 (6 bases). The CDR3 spans 13 residues. The germline V gene has CDR1 MDHEN and CDR2 SYDVKM. Trimming removed 3 bases from V and 4 bases from J, with 10 bases in between.

The V and J genes are TRBV5-8 and TRBJ2-2; 8 nucleotides match TRBD2. The CDR3 sequence is 14 residues long. J was trimmed by 7 bases and V by 1 base; bases with no gene match: 3. The germline CDR1 and CDR2 sequences are SGHTS and YDEGEE. The CDR3 bases are TGTGCCAGCAGCTTGCGGGAGGGCCTCGGGGAGCTGTTTTTT. It codes for CASSLREGLGELFF. The full variable domain, rest sourced from reference TRBV5-8 and TRBJ2-2, is EAGVTQSPTHLIKTRGQQATLRCSPISGHTSVYWYQQALGLGLQFLLWYDEGEERNRGNFPPRFSGRQFPNYSSELNVNALELEDSALYLCASSLREGLGELFFGEGSRLTVL.

V gene TRBV27 combines with J gene TRBJ2-6; D gene unclear. CDR3 size: 14 residues. V shed 6 bases and J shed 0 bases, with 6 bases lying between them. Germline V gives CDR1 MNHEY, CDR2 SMNVEV (reference sequence). CDR3 protein: CASRRSSGANVLTF. As DNA, the CDR3 is TGTGCCAGCAGGCGCTCCTCTGGGGCCAACGTCCTGACTTTC.

This chain joins TRBV30 and TRBJ2-5; 10 bases map to TRBD1. The CDR3 has 13 amino acids. Germline-derived CDR1 and CDR2 are GTSNPN and SVGIG (reference sequence). J was trimmed by 4 bases and V by 5 bases; bases with no gene match: 4. The CDR3 spells CAWSGTGAETQYF. CDR3 nucleotides: TGTGCCTGGTCCGGGACAGGGGCAGAGACCCAGTACTTC.

This sequence joins TRBV11-2 and TRBJ1-5; D not certain. V was pared by 0 bases and J by 1 base, with 7 bases between. The CDR3 runs to 15 residues. Germline CDR1 is SGHAT and CDR2 is FQNNGV. This CDR3 reads CASSLDTDSNQPQHF. Written as DNA, the CDR3 is TGTGCCAGCAGCTTAGATACAGACAGCAATCAGCCCCAGCATTTT.

DNA for the CDR3: TGCAGCGTTGTGCGGGAGGACGCCTACGAGCAGTACTTC. This codes for CSVVREDAYEQYF. V gene TRBV29-1 combines with J gene TRBJ2-7, with 8 bases matching TRBD2. CDR1 SQVTM and CDR2 ANQGSEA come from the germline V gene. The CDR3 length is 13 residues. V was clipped by 4 bases and J by 2 bases; unmatched bases: 4.

This clone was recorded a few times. The rearrangement joins TRBV28 to TRBJ2-3; 9 bases match TRBD2. The CDR3 has 18 amino acids. Germline V gives CDR1 MDHEN, CDR2 SYDVKM. V lost 3 bases and J lost 2; bases outside the gene matches: 12. The CDR3 sequence is CASSLALRLAEFTDTQYF. In nucleotides, the CDR3 is TGTGCCAGCAGTTTGGCCCTTCGACTAGCGGAATTCACAGATACGCAGTATTTT.

V and J are TRBV2 and TRBJ2-1; no clear D. The germline V gene encodes CDR1 SNHLY and CDR2 FYNNEI. The CDR3 runs 13 residues. Trimming cost V 7 bases and J 4 bases, with 11 bases left between them. The CDR3 sequence: CASNGGIYNEQFF. DNA for the CDR3: TGTGCCAGCAATGGCGGTATATACAATGAGCAGTTCTTC.